Listed below are T cell receptor beta chains from one sample, sequenced in a study of CD4+ T cells in melanoma. The assay was immunoSEQ multiplex PCR, and TCRdb's table has in-frame clones only and misses some. This table has about 13,000 clones, about 71% appearing once. Material: cells from a culture (not recorded whether cultured in vitro). The source of these receptors is a human donor with melanoma. The CDR3 runs from the conserved cysteine through the conserved F or W.

TRBV2	TRBJ1-6	CASSEVVPYNSPLHF
TRBV28	TRBJ2-7	CASSLVRPYEQYF
TRBV14	TRBJ2-5	CASSLKLETQYF
TRBV15	TRBJ1-6	CATRDFSYNSPLHF
TRBV6-1	TRBJ1-1	CASSEVRGTEAFF
TRBV2	TRBJ2-2	CASSELGTGELFF
TRBV27	TRBJ2-3	CASSLGQLTDTQYF
TRBV18	TRBJ2-6	CASSSVSGANVLTF
TRBV2	TRBJ2-1	CASSVGGESYNEQFF
TRBV7-3	TRBJ1-1	CASSNEVGTEAFF
TRBV30	TRBJ2-6	CAWSRDRSSSGANVLTF
TRBV11-2	TRBJ1-3	CASSSPGRRSSGNTIYF